The 13 T cell receptor beta chains listed next were all sequenced from one sample in a study of lymphopenia after photon versus proton radiotherapy. Assay used: immunoSEQ multiplex PCR; TCRdb lists only in-frame clones, some missing. In the table there are roughly 25,000 clones, roughly nine tenths of which are singletons. The specimen was peripheral blood, collected from a patient treated with photon-based radiotherapy. The receptors were sampled from a woman between 50 and 59 years old with cholangiocarcinoma.

The rearrangement joins TRBV9 to TRBJ1-5; a possible D gene is TRBD1 (5 bases). Germline V gives CDR1 SGDLS, CDR2 YYNGEE. CDR3 size: 15 residues. The V end was cut by 2 bases, the J end by 6 bases, with 15 bases between. The CDR3 DNA reads as TGTGCCAGCAGCGTGGGGACGGGGGGGGTTCAGCCCCAGCATTTT. Its translation: CASSVGTGGVQPQHF.

V gene TRBV30 combines with J gene TRBJ1-4; a possible D gene is TRBD1 (5 bases). In germline, CDR1 is GTSNPN, CDR2 SVGIG (reference sequence). CDR3 size: 17 residues. V lost 1 base to trimming and J lost 3 bases, with 18 bases between them. DNA of the CDR3: TGTGCCTGGAGTGCCTACGGCGGGGGGATGGCTAATGAAAAACTGTTTTTT. Protein product: CAWSAYGGGMANEKLFF.

The V gene is TRBV4-3, the J gene TRBJ2-3, with D possibly matching TRBD2 (6 bases). V lost 5 bases and J 0 bases, leaving 21 bases between the germline ends. Germline V gives CDR1 LGHNA, CDR2 YSLEER. The CDR3 is 18 residues long. CDR3 DNA: TGCGCCAGCAGCGCTACTAGCCTGGCATTGTATAGCACAGATACGCAGTATTTT. It translates to CASSATSLALYSTDTQYF.

V usage is TRBV5-1 and J usage is TRBJ2-1; TRBD2 matches at 9 bases. Germline CDR1 and CDR2: SGHRS and YFSETQ. The CDR3 contains 14 residues. V shed 6 bases and J 7 bases; nucleotides not matched to a gene: 8. CDR3 in amino acids: CASTSLAGYNEQFF. Written as DNA, the CDR3 is TGCGCCAGCACCTCTCTAGCGGGGTATAATGAGCAGTTCTTC.

The chain employs TRBV4-3 and TRBJ1-1, with D unclear. The CDR3 runs 15 residues. Deletions cut 7 bases from V and 1 base from J, with 16 bases between. Per germline, CDR1 LGHNA and CDR2 YSLEER. The CDR3 loop reads CASMRDFGRNTEAFF. For the CDR3, the DNA is TGCGCCAGCATGAGGGATTTCGGGAGGAACACTGAAGCTTTCTTT.

J is TRBJ2-1 and V is TRBV19; D is uncertain. This CDR3 contains 16 residues. CDR1 LNHDA and CDR2 SQIVND come from the germline V gene (reference sequence). V gave up 3 bases and J gave up 0 bases, with 12 bases separating them. As DNA, the CDR3 is TGTGCCAGTAGTATTGTCGGATCGTTCTCCTACAATGAGCAGTTCTTC. Translating gives CASSIVGSFSYNEQFF.

This clone was found once. The V and J genes are TRBV15 and TRBJ1-2, with D possibly TRBD1 on 6 matching bases. Trimming pared 0 bases from V and 10 bases from J, leaving 18 bases between. This CDR3 is built from 15 residues. The germline V gene encodes CDR1 LNHNV and CDR2 YYDKDF (reference sequence). The CDR3 coding sequence is TGTGCCACCAGCAGAGATCTGGGACAAGGGGTTGACTACACCTTC. Its translation is CATSRDLGQGVDYTF.

The chain has TRBV2 and TRBJ2-5, with 7 bases aligning to TRBD1. With 3 bases clipped from V and 2 bases from J, the junction kept 3 bases outside the gene matches. Germline V gene data show CDR1 as SNHLY and CDR2 as FYNNEI. The CDR3 covers 14 residues. This chain's CDR3 is CASSESQGQETQYF. The CDR3 DNA sequence: TGTGCCAGCAGTGAGTCACAGGGGCAAGAGACCCAGTACTTC.

The chain joins TRBV7-9 to TRBJ2-3; 10 bases agree with TRBD2. Trimming at V came to 5 bases and at J to 2 bases, leaving 4 bases not matched to a gene. Germline assignment: CDR1 SEHNR and CDR2 FQNEAQ (reference sequence). The CDR3 sequence is 15 residues long. CDR3 residues: CASSPLAGYTDTQYF. In DNA, the CDR3 is TGTGCCAGCAGCCCACTAGCGGGGTACACAGATACGCAGTATTTT.

This clone showed up just a few times. The rearrangement uses TRBV29-1 and TRBJ1-2, with 10 bases fitting TRBD1. In germline, CDR1 is SQVTM, CDR2 ANQGSEA. V gave up 8 bases and J gave up 6 bases; unmatched junction bases: 12. The length of the CDR3 is 14 residues. The CDR3 is CSTGQGRKGDGYTF. CDR3 sequence (DNA): TGCAGCACGGGACAGGGGCGTAAGGGTGATGGCTACACCTTC.

The rearrangement joins TRBV4-3 to TRBJ1-2; 7 nucleotides agree with TRBD1. Germline V gives CDR1 LGHNA, CDR2 YSLEER. This CDR3 is 14 amino acids long. After removal of 4 bases from V and 3 bases from J, the junction contained 5 bases not matched to a gene. The CDR3, as DNA: TGCGCCAGCAGCCCTGGGACAGAGTACTATGGCTACACCTTC. Translated: CASSPGTEYYGYTF.

The chain's CDR3 is CASSPKDIANTGELFF. Here the CDR3 DNA reads TGTGCCAGCTCACCAAAAGATATCGCGAACACCGGGGAGCTGTTTTTT. The rearrangement uses TRBV18 and TRBJ2-2; D gene uncertain. Germline loops: CDR1 KGHSH, CDR2 LQKENI. The CDR3 loop spans 16 amino acids. Trimming took off 2 bases at V and 0 bases at J, with 10 bases between the two ends.

V gene TRBV7-2 combines with J gene TRBJ2-7; D is uncertain. Trimming took 3 bases from V and 5 from J, leaving 5 bases between them. This CDR3 has 11 amino acids. Germline-derived CDR1 and CDR2 are SGHTA and FQGNSA. DNA for the CDR3: TGTGCCAGCAGCTTCTCGGACGAGCAGTACTTC. It is translated as CASSFSDEQYF. The full variable domain, in which reference TRBV7-2 and TRBJ2-7 provide the parts outside the CDR3, is GAGVSQSPSNKVTEKGKDVELRCDPISGHTALYWYRQSLGQGLEFLIYFQGNSAPDKSGLPSDRFSAERTGGSVSTLTIQRTQQEDSAVYLCASSFSDEQYFGPGTRLTVT.